This T cell receptor (beta chain) is drawn from a study of blood T cells in healthy people across ages (dated by TCRdb to the mid-2010s). Turning to the overall study: In model experiments, roughly one uniquely barcoded TCR beta cDNA molecule per two T cells was captured by template switching. The study measured age-related changes in TCR beta repertoire diversity using deep sequencing normalized with unique cDNA molecular identifiers. Four age groups were formed from the donors: young (average approximately 15 years), middle-aged (just under 40), aged (62) and long-lived (around 80). Donors of different ages were randomly distributed across sequencing lanes to avoid experimental bias. Using the same blood draw, the study looked at two additional independent replicas of 1 million unique cDNA reads for two donors, one aged 18 to 29 and the other aged 80 or older. Overall study outcomes, separate from this receptor: Observed TCR beta diversity per million T cells fell roughly linearly with age, and a significant reduction was already apparent by age about 36. There was a strong correlation between observed TCR beta diversity and the percentage of naive T cells measured by flow cytometry. Because the CMV infection status of the donors was unknown, age-related changes in expanded clonotypes may potentially have been confounded. Compared with the aged group, the long-lived group had more naive CD4+ T cells, fewer expanded clones and increased TCR diversity, suggesting age selection. Estimates of total diversity based on one million sequenced T cells were considered lower bounds and underestimates. Because profiling used bulk unsorted PBMCs, naive and antigen-experienced compartments could not be compared conclusively.

To prepare the library, 5' RACE was applied. TCRdb lists the instrument as Illumina HiSeq 2500. A second roughly 6 to 11 cycle PCR used a sample-barcoded 5' primer and a J-beta primer mix. Each TCR beta cDNA molecule received a unique molecular identifier from a template-switch 5' adaptor carrying 12 random nucleotides. Each sample yielded at least 3 million CDR3-containing paired-end reads. First-strand cDNA synthesis was performed from all RNA using the Mint cDNA synthesis kit, with priming by a TRBC-specific oligonucleotide. Following uracil-DNA glycosylase treatment, a first 18-cycle PCR with universal primers M1SS and BC2_uni_R was performed on all cDNA. The authors' analysis ran thus. For normalization, 1 million high-quality reads were randomly selected from each sample, with every read carrying a distinct molecular identifier. Reads sharing molecular identifiers were discarded rather than binned into consensus sequences. MiTCR, run with a Q25 quality threshold and the strictest error-elimination algorithm, handled CDR3 identification, clonotype clustering and error correction. A nonparametric unseen species model using Euler transformation provided a lower-bound estimate of total TCR beta diversity. The public reads were reprocessed in TCRdb via fastp at Q25 and MiXCR, keeping in-frame beta chains. Here each entry gathers all rows of one CDR3 protein and keeps the most common genes and DNA. Here the V and J calls rest on TCRdb's processing, not on the authors' analysis. In this sample the table shows around 1,700,000 distinct CDR3 sequences, 28% of which occur a single time. The leading ten clones occupy 7.7% of the sample.

Systemically healthy Caucasian individuals from Russia, 39 in total and aged about 6 to 95 years, were included as donors. About 9.6 milliliters of peripheral blood were collected from each donor into EDTA-treated Vacutainer tubes. Ficoll-Paque density-gradient centrifugation was used to isolate PBMCs, with at least 6.5 million per sample. Trizol reagent was used to extract total RNA from PBMCs, with at least 5.5 micrograms per sample. For every donor, flow cytometry on a PBMC aliquot measured the percentage of naive CD45RAhigh/CD27high T cells. This clonotype was counted only a few times. Its cognate antigen has yet to be identified. Base qualities are not provided; no much larger clone lies one nucleotide away. As encoded in the germline V gene, CDR1 is SGHTA while CDR2 is FQGNSA. V lost 4 bases and J lost 0 bases; the stretch between them is 20 bases long. The CDR3 runs 18 amino acids, cysteine and phenylalanine included. Only CDR3 DNA remains: 54 bases, in frame from the first base.

The rearrangement joined TRBV7-2 to TRBJ2-3, with no reliable assignment of the D segment. This TCR was recovered from a woman aged 30 to 39 in good health. The sample was blood. The CDR3: CASSSRAGVGSSTDTQYF. The nucleotide sequence reads as follows: TGTGCCAGCAGCTCACGAGCAGGTGTGGGATCTAGCACAGATACGCAGTATTTT.